The 17 T cell receptor beta chains below were found in one sample sequenced in a study of long-term antiretroviral therapy in people with HIV. An immunoSEQ assay, version v3.0, was performed at survey level. Libraries were prepared by immunoSEQ multiplex PCR; TCRdb keeps only in-frame clonotypes and omits some of them. The sample includes 20,000 to 25,000 clones, roughly 84% of them seen just once. The sample consisted of unsorted PBMCs, taken at the start of antiretroviral therapy. Source of these receptors: a man aged 45-65 years with HIV.

The sample holds a few counts of this clone. J is TRBJ1-2 and V is TRBV27; tentatively, D is TRBD1 (5 bases). V was clipped by 3 bases and J by 3 bases, with 8 bases between them. Germline values: CDR1 MNHEY, CDR2 SMNVEV (reference sequence). This CDR3 contains 13 residues. The CDR3 here is CASSLRQHYGYTF. The CDR3 region has the DNA TGTGCCAGCAGTTTGCGACAGCACTATGGCTACACCTTC.

This rearrangement joins TRBV19 to TRBJ2-7; D remains unclear. V was shortened by 5 bases and J by 2 bases, with 10 bases between the two germline ends. The CDR3 runs to 13 residues. Per germline, CDR1 LNHDA and CDR2 SQIVND (reference sequence). The DNA for the CDR3 is TGTGCCAGTAGTGTCGACTTGGCCTACGAGCAGTACTTC. It codes for CASSVDLAYEQYF.

V usage is TRBV5-1 and J usage is TRBJ2-7, with D hard to call. The germline V and J ends were trimmed by 0 bases and 0 bases, with 7 bases remaining between them. Germline V gene data show CDR1 as SGHRS and CDR2 as YFSETQ. The CDR3 contains 14 residues. The CDR3 is CASSLGAPSYEQYF. Here the CDR3 DNA reads TGCGCCAGCAGCTTGGGAGCACCCTCCTACGAGCAGTACTTC.

The chain couples TRBV10-2 to TRBJ2-1; TRBD2 matches 7 bases. The germline CDR1 and CDR2 sequences are WSHSY and SAAADI. The CDR3 runs 11 residues. The CDR3 is CAVRGYDEQFF. For the CDR3, the DNA is TGCGCTGTGCGGGGGTACGATGAGCAGTTCTTC.

This chain links TRBV7-2 with TRBJ2-1; maybe TRBD2 (7 bases). The CDR3 covers 13 residues. V dropped 5 bases and J dropped 12 bases, with 17 bases sitting between them. The germline V gene encodes CDR1 SGHTA and CDR2 FQGNSA. The CDR3 region is CASSRGGGRGQFF. CDR3 DNA: TGTGCCAGCAGCCGAGGGGGGGGCAGGGGGCAGTTCTTC.

The gene calls are TRBV27 and TRBJ2-3, with 8 bases lining up with TRBD2. CDR3 size: 15 residues. The J segment lost 3 bases and the V segment lost 1 base, leaving 3 bases of the junction unmatched. The germline CDR1 and CDR2 sequences are MNHEY and SMNVEV (reference sequence). The CDR3 protein is CASSLFGGVTDTQYF. The CDR3 nucleotides read TGTGCCAGCAGTTTATTCGGGGGGGTTACAGATACGCAGTATTTT.

The chain is built from TRBV27 and TRBJ2-1; 13 bases map to TRBD2. CDR1 and CDR2 from the germline V gene are MNHEY and SMNVEV (reference sequence). CDR3 length: 15 residues. V was clipped by 8 bases and J by 7 bases; unmatched bases: 8. The CDR3 loop is CASRGLAGDENEQFF. CDR3 coding DNA: TGTGCCAGCCGCGGACTAGCGGGGGACGAAAATGAGCAGTTCTTC.

The chain carries TRBV5-1 and TRBJ2-3; TRBD2 aligns across 13 bases. The CDR3 has 16 amino acids. V shed 4 bases, J shed 1 base, and the junction held 3 bases outside the gene matches. In germline, CDR1 is SGHRS, CDR2 YFSETQ. CDR3 residues: CASSEGTSGGTDTQYF. In DNA, the CDR3 is TGCGCCAGCAGCGAAGGGACTAGCGGGGGCACAGATACGCAGTATTTT.

The chain uses TRBV10-3 and TRBJ2-1; TRBD2 is a possible D gene (6 bases). The germline gives CDR1 ENHRY, CDR2 SYGVKD. Trimming stripped 1 base from V and 5 bases from J, with 18 bases between. The length of the CDR3 is 17 residues. CDR3 loop: CAISEYLGGGSNNEQFF. DNA for the CDR3: TGTGCCATCAGTGAGTACCTGGGGGGAGGCTCAAACAATGAGCAGTTCTTC.

V gene TRBV19 combines with J gene TRBJ2-7; a possible D gene is TRBD1 (5 bases). Trimming shortened V by 6 bases and J by 2 bases, and 11 bases separated the two germline ends. Germline CDR1 is LNHDA and CDR2 is SQIVND (reference sequence). The CDR3 spans 13 residues. The CDR3 sequence: CASSRGQAYEQYF. CDR3 sequence (DNA): TGTGCCAGTAGCCGTGGACAAGCCTACGAGCAGTACTTC.

V usage is TRBV19 and J usage is TRBJ2-2, with TRBD2 matching 9 bases. Trimming cost V 3 bases and J 6 bases; bases outside gene matches: 8. Germline values: CDR1 LNHDA, CDR2 SQIVND (reference sequence). The CDR3 has 16 residues. The CDR3 region has the DNA TGTGCCAGTAGTATCCCTGCGGTAGCGGGGGCCGGGGAGCTGTTTTTT. Its protein product is CASSIPAVAGAGELFF.

The J gene is TRBJ2-5, the V gene TRBV30; D not certain. This CDR3 contains 13 residues. V lost 0 bases and J 2 bases, leaving 7 bases between the germline ends. The germline V gene encodes CDR1 GTSNPN and CDR2 SVGIG (reference sequence). The CDR3 region is CAWSVGSQETQYF. CDR3 nucleotides: TGTGCCTGGAGTGTCGGCAGTCAAGAGACCCAGTACTTC.

V gene TRBV6-4 combines with J gene TRBJ2-3; D may be TRBD1 (5 bases). Germline values: CDR1 MRHNA, CDR2 SNTAGT. This CDR3 contains 14 residues. V dropped 6 bases and J dropped 0 bases, with 10 bases sitting between them. The CDR3 coding sequence is TGTGCCAGCAGCCTTCAGGGTAGCACAGATACGCAGTATTTT. This codes for CASSLQGSTDTQYF.

The CDR3 region is CASSLIAGGRVGELFF. CDR3 in DNA: TGTGCCAGCAGCCTAATAGCGGGGGGGCGTGTCGGGGAGCTGTTTTTT. This chain joins TRBV7-8 and TRBJ2-2, with 11 bases aligning to TRBD2. This CDR3 region has 16 residues. J lost 7 bases, V lost 5 bases, and 9 bases had no gene match. Per the germline V gene, CDR1 is SGHVS and CDR2 is FQNEAQ.

The chain uses TRBV5-6 and TRBJ2-7, with D unresolved. The CDR3 has 14 amino acids. Germline values: CDR1 SGHDT, CDR2 YYEEEE. The V end lost 0 bases, the J end lost 0 bases, and 7 bases lay between the germline ends. In nucleotides, the CDR3 is TGTGCCAGCAGCTTGGGTCCGGGCTCCTACGAGCAGTACTTC. As protein: CASSLGPGSYEQYF.

This clone was seen a few times. The chain carries TRBV7-9 and TRBJ2-5; 14 nucleotides line up with TRBD2. Germline-derived CDR1 and CDR2 are SEHNR and FQNEAQ (reference sequence). There are 16 residues in the CDR3. Trimming took 4 bases from V and 4 from J; bases not matched to a gene: 5. This CDR3 is CASSSTGLAGGETQYF. DNA for the CDR3: TGTGCCAGCAGCTCGACCGGACTAGCGGGAGGAGAGACCCAGTACTTC.

V usage is TRBV18 and J usage is TRBJ1-4; 9 bases match TRBD1. Trimming took 4 bases from V and 7 from J; bases not matched to a gene: 7. Germline CDR1 KGHSH, CDR2 LQKENI. This CDR3 has 15 residues. The CDR3 sequence: CASSRGQGSGEKLFF. In DNA form, the CDR3 reads TGTGCCAGCTCACGGGGACAGGGAAGCGGTGAAAAACTGTTTTTT.